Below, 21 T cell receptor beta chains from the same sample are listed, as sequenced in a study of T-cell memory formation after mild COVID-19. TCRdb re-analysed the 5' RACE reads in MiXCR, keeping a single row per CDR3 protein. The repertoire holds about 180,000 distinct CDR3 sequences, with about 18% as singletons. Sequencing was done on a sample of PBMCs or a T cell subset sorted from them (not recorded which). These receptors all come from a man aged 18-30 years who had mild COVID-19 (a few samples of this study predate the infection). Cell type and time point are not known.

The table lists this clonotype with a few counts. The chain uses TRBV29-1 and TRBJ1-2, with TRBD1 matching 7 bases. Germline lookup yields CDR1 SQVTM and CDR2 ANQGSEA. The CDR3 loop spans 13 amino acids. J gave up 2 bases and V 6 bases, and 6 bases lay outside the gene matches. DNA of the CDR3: TGCAGCGTGCGCGGGACAGCCAACTATGGCTACACCTTC. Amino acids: CSVRGTANYGYTF.

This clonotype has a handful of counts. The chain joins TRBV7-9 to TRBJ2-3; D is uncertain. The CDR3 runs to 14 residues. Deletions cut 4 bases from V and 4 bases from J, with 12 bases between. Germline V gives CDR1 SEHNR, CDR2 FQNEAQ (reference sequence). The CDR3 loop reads CASSSLVESDTQYF. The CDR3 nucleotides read TGTGCCAGCAGCTCCCTAGTAGAGTCAGATACGCAGTATTTT.

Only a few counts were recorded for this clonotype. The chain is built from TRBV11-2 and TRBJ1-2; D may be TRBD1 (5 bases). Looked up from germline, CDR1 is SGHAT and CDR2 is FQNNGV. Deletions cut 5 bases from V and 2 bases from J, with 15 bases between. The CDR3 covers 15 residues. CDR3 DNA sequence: TGTGCCAGCAGCCCACCGGGACGGAGGAACTATGGCTACACCTTC. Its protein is CASSPPGRRNYGYTF.

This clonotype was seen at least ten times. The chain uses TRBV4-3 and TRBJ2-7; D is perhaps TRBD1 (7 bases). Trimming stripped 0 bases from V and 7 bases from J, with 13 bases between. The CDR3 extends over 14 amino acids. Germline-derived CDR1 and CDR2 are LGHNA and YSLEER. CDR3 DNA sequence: TGCGCCAGCAGCCAAGATCAGGGGGGCAGGGAGCAGTACTTC. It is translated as CASSQDQGGREQYF.

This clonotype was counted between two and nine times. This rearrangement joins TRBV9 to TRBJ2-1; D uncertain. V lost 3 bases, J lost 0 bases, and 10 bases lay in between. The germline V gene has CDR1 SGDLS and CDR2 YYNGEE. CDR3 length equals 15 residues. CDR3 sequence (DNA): TGTGCCAGCAGCGCGGCCGTAGGCTCCTACAATGAGCAGTTCTTC. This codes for CASSAAVGSYNEQFF.

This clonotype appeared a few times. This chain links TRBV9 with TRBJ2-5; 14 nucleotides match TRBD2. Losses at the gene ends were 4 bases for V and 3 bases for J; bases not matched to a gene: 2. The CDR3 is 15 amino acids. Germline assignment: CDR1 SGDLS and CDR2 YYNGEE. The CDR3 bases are TGTGCCAGCAGCAAGGGACTAGCGGGGGAAGAGACCCAGTACTTC. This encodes CASSKGLAGEETQYF.

The CDR3 here is CSGGGEDIQYF. The CDR3 DNA reads as TGCAGTGGCGGTGGGGAGGACATTCAGTACTTC. The chain couples TRBV20-1 to TRBJ2-4; possible D gene TRBD2, 6 bases. Germline-derived CDR1 and CDR2 are DFQATT and SNEGSKA (reference sequence). Trimming removed 7 bases from V and 8 bases from J, with 12 bases in between. This CDR3 is built from 11 residues.

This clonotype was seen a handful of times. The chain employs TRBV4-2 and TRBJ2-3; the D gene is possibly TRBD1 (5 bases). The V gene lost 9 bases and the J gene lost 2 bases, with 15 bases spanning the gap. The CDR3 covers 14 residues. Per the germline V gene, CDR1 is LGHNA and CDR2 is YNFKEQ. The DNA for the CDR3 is TGTGCCAGTTGCGAGGCAGGGAACACAGATACGCAGTATTTT. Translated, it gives CASCEAGNTDTQYF.

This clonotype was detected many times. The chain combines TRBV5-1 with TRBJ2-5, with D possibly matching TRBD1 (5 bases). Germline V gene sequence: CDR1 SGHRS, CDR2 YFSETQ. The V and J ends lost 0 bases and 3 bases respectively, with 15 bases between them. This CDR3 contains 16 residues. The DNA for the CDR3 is TGCGCCAGCAGCTTGGGACAGTCCACGGAGAAAGAGACCCAGTACTTC. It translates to CASSLGQSTEKETQYF.

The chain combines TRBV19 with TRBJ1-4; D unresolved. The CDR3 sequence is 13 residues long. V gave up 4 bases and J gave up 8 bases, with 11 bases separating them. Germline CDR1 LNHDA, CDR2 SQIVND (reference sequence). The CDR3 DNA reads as TGTGCCAGTAGTACGTCGTCAGACGAAAAACTGTTTTTT. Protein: CASSTSSDEKLFF. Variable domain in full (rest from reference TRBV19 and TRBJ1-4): DGGITQSPKYLFRKEGQNVTLSCEQNLNHDAMYWYRQDPGQGLRLIYYSQIVNDFQKGDIAEGYSVSREKKESFPLTVTSAQKNPTAFYLCASSTSSDEKLFFGSGTQLSVL.

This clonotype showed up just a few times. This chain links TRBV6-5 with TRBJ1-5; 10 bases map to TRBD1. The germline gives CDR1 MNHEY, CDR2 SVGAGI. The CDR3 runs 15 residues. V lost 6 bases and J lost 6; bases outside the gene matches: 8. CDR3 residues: CASRKTGGSSQPQHF. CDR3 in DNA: TGTGCCAGCAGGAAGACAGGGGGCTCAAGTCAGCCCCAGCATTTT.

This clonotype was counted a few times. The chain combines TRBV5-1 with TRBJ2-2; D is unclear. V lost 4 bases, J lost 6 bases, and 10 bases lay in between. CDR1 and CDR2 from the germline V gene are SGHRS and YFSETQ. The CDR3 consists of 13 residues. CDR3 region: CASSPRWAGELFF. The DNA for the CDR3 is TGCGCCAGCAGCCCCCGATGGGCCGGGGAGCTGTTTTTT.

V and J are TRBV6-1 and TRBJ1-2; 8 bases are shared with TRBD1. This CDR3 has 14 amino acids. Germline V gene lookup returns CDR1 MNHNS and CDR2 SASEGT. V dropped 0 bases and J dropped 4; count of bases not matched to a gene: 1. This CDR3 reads CASSEAQGAYGYTF. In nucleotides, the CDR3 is TGTGCCAGCAGTGAAGCGCAGGGGGCCTATGGCTACACCTTC.

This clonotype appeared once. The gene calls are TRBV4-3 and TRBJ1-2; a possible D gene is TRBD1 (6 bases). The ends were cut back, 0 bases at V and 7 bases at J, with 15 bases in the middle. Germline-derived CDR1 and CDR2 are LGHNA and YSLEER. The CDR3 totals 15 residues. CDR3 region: CASSQDSGGALGYTF. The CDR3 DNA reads TGCGCCAGCAGCCAAGATTCCGGGGGGGCGCTTGGCTACACCTTC.

The CDR3 spells CASSQEGGLPYEQYF. Written as DNA, the CDR3 is TGCGCCAGCAGCCAAGAAGGGGGGCTTCCCTACGAGCAGTACTTC. The chain employs TRBV4-1 and TRBJ2-7; D may be TRBD1 or TRBD2 (6 bases each). CDR3 size: 15 residues. Trimming shortened V by 0 bases and J by 2 bases, and 11 bases separated the two germline ends. Germline assignment: CDR1 MGHRA and CDR2 YSYEKL.

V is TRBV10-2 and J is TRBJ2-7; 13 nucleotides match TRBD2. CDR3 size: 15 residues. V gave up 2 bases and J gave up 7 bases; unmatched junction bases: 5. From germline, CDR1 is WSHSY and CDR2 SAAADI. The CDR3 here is CASSEIGLAGVEQYF. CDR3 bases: TGCGCCAGCAGTGAGATAGGACTAGCGGGGGTTGAGCAGTACTTC.

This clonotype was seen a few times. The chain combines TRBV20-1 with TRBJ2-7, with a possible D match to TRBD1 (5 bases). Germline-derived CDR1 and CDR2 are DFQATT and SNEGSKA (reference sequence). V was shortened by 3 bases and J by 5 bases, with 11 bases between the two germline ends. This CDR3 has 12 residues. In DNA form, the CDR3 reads TGCAGTGCTAGTCGCCAGGGTAACGAGCAGTACGTC. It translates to CSASRQGNEQYV.

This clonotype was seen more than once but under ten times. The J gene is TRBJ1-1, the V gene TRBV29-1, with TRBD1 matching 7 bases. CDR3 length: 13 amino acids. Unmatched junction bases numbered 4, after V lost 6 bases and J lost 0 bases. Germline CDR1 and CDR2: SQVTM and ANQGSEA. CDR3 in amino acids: CSVLGQLNTEAFF. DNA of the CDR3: TGCAGCGTACTGGGACAGCTGAACACTGAAGCTTTCTTT.

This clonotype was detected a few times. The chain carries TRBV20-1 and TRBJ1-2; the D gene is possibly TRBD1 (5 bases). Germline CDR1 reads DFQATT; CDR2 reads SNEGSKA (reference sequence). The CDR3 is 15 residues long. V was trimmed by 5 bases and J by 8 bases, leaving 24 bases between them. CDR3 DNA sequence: TGCAGTGCTCGACGGACGGAAGAGGGGAAAGGAGGCTACACCTTC. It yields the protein CSARRTEEGKGGYTF.

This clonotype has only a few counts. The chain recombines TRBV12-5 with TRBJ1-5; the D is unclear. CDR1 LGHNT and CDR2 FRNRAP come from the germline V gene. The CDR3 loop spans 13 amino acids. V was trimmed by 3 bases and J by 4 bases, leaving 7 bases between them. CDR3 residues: CASGLYRNQPQHF. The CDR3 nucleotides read TGTGCTAGTGGTTTATACAGAAATCAGCCCCAGCATTTT. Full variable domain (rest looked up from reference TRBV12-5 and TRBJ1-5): DARVTQTPRHKVTEMGQEVTMRCQPILGHNTVFWYRQTMMQGLELLAYFRNRAPLDDSGMPKDRFSAEMPDATLATLKIQPSEPRDSAVYFCASGLYRNQPQHFGDGTRLSIL.

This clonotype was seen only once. The CDR3 region is CASSPMTGNAYEQYF. CDR3 coding DNA: TGTGCCAGCAGCCCGATGACAGGGAATGCCTACGAGCAGTACTTC. The chain uses TRBV5-6 and TRBJ2-7; 7 bases line up with TRBD1. This CDR3 spans 15 amino acids. With V trimmed by 4 bases and J by 2 bases, 9 bases remained unmatched. CDR1 and CDR2 (germline): SGHDT, YYEEEE.